What follows are 18 T cell receptor beta chains derived from one specimen sequenced in a study of T cells after yellow fever vaccination. TCRdb re-called the 5' RACE reads through MiXCR, storing one row per CDR3 protein. The sample includes 450,000 to 550,000 distinct CDR3 sequences, roughly 19% seen only once; the top ten take 14%. The sample here was PBMCs, taken 15 days after the yellow fever booster vaccination. All receptors come from a man aged 25-45 years who received the YFV17D yellow fever vaccine.

This clonotype turned up a few times. The J gene is TRBJ2-7, the V gene TRBV20-1, with D possibly TRBD1 on 5 matching bases. V was clipped by 1 base and J by 2 bases, with 18 bases between them. The CDR3 spans 16 residues. Germline V gives CDR1 DFQATT, CDR2 SNEGSKA (reference sequence). Here the CDR3 DNA reads TGCAGTGCTAGAGCCGGCCCAGGTGGGGCTCCCTACGAGCAGTACTTC. Protein: CSARAGPGGAPYEQYF.

The chain joins TRBV29-1 to TRBJ2-1; TRBD2 aligns across 11 bases. V was clipped by 7 bases and J by 9 bases; unmatched bases: 8. From germline, CDR1 is SQVTM and CDR2 ANQGSEA. The CDR3 has 13 residues. The CDR3 loop is CSASTSGMTEQFF. CDR3 DNA: TGCAGCGCTTCGACTAGCGGGATGACTGAGCAGTTCTTC.

The V gene is TRBV12-3 or TRBV12-4, the J gene TRBJ2-1; a weak D match, TRBD1 (5 bases). Trimming left V 3 bases short and J 7 bases short, with 13 bases between. This CDR3 is 14 amino acids long. The DNA of the CDR3 is TGTGCCAGCAGTTTTCGCAGGGCCGGGAATGAGCAGTTCTTC. Its protein is CASSFRRAGNEQFF.

The chain is built from TRBV5-1 and TRBJ2-7, with 7 bases identical to TRBD2. This CDR3 region has 16 residues. Germline V CDR1 and CDR2: SGHRS, YFSETQ. V lost 0 bases and J lost 5; bases outside the gene matches: 11. CDR3 protein: CASSLAFGGINHEQYF. In nucleotides, the CDR3 is TGCGCCAGCAGCTTGGCCTTCGGGGGGATCAACCACGAGCAGTACTTC.

The rearrangement links TRBV27 to TRBJ1-2; 7 bases map to TRBD1. Germline V gene data show CDR1 as MNHEY and CDR2 as SMNVEV (reference sequence). J gave up 6 bases and V 2 bases, and 9 bases lay outside the gene matches. The CDR3 runs 15 residues. The CDR3 DNA is TGTGCCAGCAGTTTACTATCGGGGACAGCCGATGGCTACACCTTC. This translates into CASSLLSGTADGYTF.

This chain uses TRBV20-1 with TRBJ1-2; TRBD1 is a possible D gene (5 bases). The CDR3 has 11 residues. The germline V gene encodes CDR1 DFQATT and CDR2 SNEGSKA (reference sequence). V lost 3 bases to trimming and J lost 5 bases, with 7 bases between them. The CDR3 DNA is TGCAGTGCTAGTGAGGGGTATGGCTACACCTTC. Translation gives CSASEGYGYTF.

V gene TRBV5-1 combines with J gene TRBJ2-1; D ambiguous. Germline CDR1 is SGHRS and CDR2 is YFSETQ. The CDR3 consists of 14 residues. V gave up 5 bases and J gave up 4 bases, with 13 bases separating them. CDR3 residues: CASSDVLGYNEQFF. In DNA, the CDR3 is TGCGCCAGCAGTGACGTACTTGGTTACAATGAGCAGTTCTTC.

This chain links TRBV7-2 with TRBJ2-5; D is unclear. The CDR3 has 13 residues. V lost 2 bases, J lost 9 bases, and 13 bases lay in between. Germline lookup yields CDR1 SGHTA and CDR2 FQGNSA. CDR3 DNA: TGTGCCAGCAGCTTATACCCCTTAGGAGCCCAGTACTTC. Encoded protein: CASSLYPLGAQYF.

This sequence joins TRBV7-3 and TRBJ2-6, with D tentatively TRBD1 or TRBD2 (5 bases each). This CDR3 comprises 22 residues. Germline assignment: CDR1 SGHTA and CDR2 FQGTGA. Trimming left V 1 base short and J 0 bases short, with 25 bases between. The CDR3 DNA is TGTGCCAGCAGCTTAAGCAAGCAGACCGGGGCGCTCTTTTCCTCTGGGGCCAACGTCCTGACTTTC. It yields the protein CASSLSKQTGALFSSGANVLTF. The variable domain in full, with the rest retrieved from reference TRBV7-3 and TRBJ2-6, is GAGVSQTPSNKVTEKGKYVELRCDPISGHTALYWYRQSLGQGPEFLIYFQGTGAADDSGLPNDRFFAVRPEGSVSTLKIQRTERGDSAVYLCASSLSKQTGALFSSGANVLTFGAGSRLTVL.

The chain couples TRBV12-3 or TRBV12-4 to TRBJ2-7; perhaps TRBD2 as D (6 bases). This CDR3 is built from 17 residues. The V end lost 5 bases, the J end lost 3 bases, and 23 bases lay between the germline ends. The chain's CDR3 is CASSIILPGTQDYEQYF. The CDR3, as DNA: TGTGCCAGCAGTATCATACTGCCCGGGACTCAAGACTACGAGCAGTACTTC.

This clonotype was observed once. It is unclear where the CDR3 begins or ends on the DNA, so no DNA is shown, and the CDR3 is as TCRdb lists it. The J gene is TRBJ2-3, the V gene TRBV20-1; the table's D call, TRBD2, has no DNA check behind it. Germline CDR1 and CDR2: DFQATT and SNEGSKA (reference sequence). Both ends counted, the CDR3 spans 14 residues. The CDR3 loop is CSSSALLGTDTQYF.

V usage is TRBV19 and J usage is TRBJ1-6, with 7 bases matching TRBD1. The CDR3 consists of 15 residues. V lost 6 bases and J lost 6; bases outside the gene matches: 8. CDR1 is LNHDA and CDR2 is SQIVND in the germline V gene (reference sequence). The CDR3 nucleotides read TGTGCCAGTAGCAGCCTGCGACAGGGTAATTCACCCCTCCACTTT. It translates to CASSSLRQGNSPLHF.

In this sample, this clonotype turned up a few times. The chain employs TRBV7-3 and TRBJ2-2; D is undetermined. The CDR3 runs 12 residues. V lost 3 bases and J 6 bases, leaving 5 bases between the germline ends. Germline CDR1 SGHTA, CDR2 FQGTGA. CDR3 coding DNA: TGTGCCAGCAGCTTTCAATCCGGGGAGCTGTTTTTT. It is translated as CASSFQSGELFF.

The chain is built from TRBV5-4 and TRBJ2-5; 10 bases align to TRBD1. CDR1 SGHNT and CDR2 YYREEE come from the germline V gene (reference sequence). This CDR3 has 15 residues. The V segment lost 4 bases and the J segment 6 bases; nucleotides outside the gene matches: 9. The CDR3 bases are TGTGCCAGCAGCATGACCGGGACAGGGGAACAGACCCAGTACTTC. Residues: CASSMTGTGEQTQYF.

This clonotype was seen only a few times. This chain joins TRBV4-2 and TRBJ1-3; D may be TRBD1 (6 bases). V lost 5 bases and J lost 8, with 13 bases in between. The CDR3 contains 13 residues. Germline CDR1 is LGHNA and CDR2 is YNFKEQ. CDR3 in amino acids: CASSSRGGDTIYF. CDR3 sequence (DNA): TGTGCCAGCAGCTCCAGGGGTGGGGACACCATATATTTT.

This clonotype was detected a few times. The rearrangement uses TRBV10-3 and TRBJ1-3, with no clear D. The germline CDR1 and CDR2 sequences are ENHRY and SYGVKD. Trimming left V 4 bases short and J 8 bases short, with 21 bases between. This CDR3 region has 16 residues. The CDR3 region is CAISAAGFRSGDTIYF. CDR3 nucleotide sequence: TGTGCCATCAGTGCTGCGGGGTTTCGGTCGGGAGACACCATATATTTT.

This clonotype was observed a handful of times. The chain couples TRBV10-2 to TRBJ2-2, with D hard to call. From germline, CDR1 is WSHSY and CDR2 SAAADI. CDR3 length: 13 amino acids. The V and J ends lost 6 bases and 3 bases respectively, with 8 bases between them. This chain's CDR3 is CASRLTDTGELFF. In DNA form, the CDR3 reads TGCGCCAGCAGATTAACCGACACCGGGGAGCTGTTTTTT.

The rearrangement uses TRBV7-2 and TRBJ2-1; D is uncertain. The CDR3 totals 12 residues. The V gene lost 5 bases and the J gene lost 9 bases, with 11 bases spanning the gap. CDR1 and CDR2 (germline): SGHTA, FQGNSA. DNA of the CDR3: TGTGCCAGCAGCCTCCTTTCCGGTGAGCAGTTCTTC. Amino acid sequence: CASSLLSGEQFF.